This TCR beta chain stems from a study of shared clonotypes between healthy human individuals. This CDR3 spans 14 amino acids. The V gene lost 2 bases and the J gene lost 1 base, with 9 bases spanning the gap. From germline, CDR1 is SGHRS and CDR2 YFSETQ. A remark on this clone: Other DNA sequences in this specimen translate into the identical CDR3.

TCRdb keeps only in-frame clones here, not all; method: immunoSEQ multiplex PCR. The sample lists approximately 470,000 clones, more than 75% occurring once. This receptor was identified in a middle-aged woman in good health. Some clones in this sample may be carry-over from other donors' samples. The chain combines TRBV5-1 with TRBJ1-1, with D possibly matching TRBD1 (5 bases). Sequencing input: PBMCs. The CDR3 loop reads CASSFDGGNTEAFF. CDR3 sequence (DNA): TGCGCCAGCAGCTTTGACGGGGGGAACACTGAAGCTTTCTTT.